The clone carrying this T cell receptor beta chain came up many times. This sample was taken from a study of Graves' ophthalmopathy and Graves' hyperthyroidism. The authors amplified TCR beta CDR3 regions, and they did so from RNA transcripts for repertoire sequencing. First-round RT-PCR used HTBI primers; second-round multiplex PCR followed. From the multiplex PCR reads, TCRdb called clonotypes with MiXCR, one entry per CDR3 protein. Among 360,000 or so distinct CDR3 sequences, 18% were seen once, and the ten largest hold about 1.6%. The length of the CDR3 is 15 residues. Germline V gene sequence: CDR1 SGHVS, CDR2 FQNEAQ. Trimming cost V 2 bases and J 4 bases, with 14 bases left between them. In this cohort, patients with other autoimmune diseases, uncontrolled infections, pregnancy or lactation were excluded.

The chain links TRBV7-8 to TRBJ2-5; tentatively, D is TRBD2 (5 bases). This sequence originates from a woman aged 18-29 years with Graves' ophthalmopathy. Specimen: peripheral blood. CDR3 coding DNA: TGTGCCAGCAGCTTAACCTCGAGGGTGGGAGAGACCCAGTACTTC. It encodes CASSLTSRVGETQYF.